This TCR beta chain was identified in a study of memory CD4+ T cells and cytomegalovirus serostatus. Study as a whole: Of the healthy Belgian adults, 9 or 10 were CMV seropositive and 20 to 30 seronegative.

Some clones are missing from TCRdb's copy, which holds only in-frame ones; the method was immunoSEQ multiplex PCR. The repertoire includes roughly 86,000 clones, over 70% of them detected once, and 3.6% sits in the top ten. After removal of 7 bases from V and 10 bases from J, the junction contained 12 bases not matched to a gene. Per the germline V gene, CDR1 is MNHEY and CDR2 is SVGAGI. The CDR3 loop spans 15 amino acids. The sort gate was single viable CD3+CD4+CD8-CD45RO+ cells for memory CD4+ T cells. Total CD4+ T cells were enriched by CD4 positive selection. General study points: Suggested: most of the CMV-linked TCR signature lies in CD4+ memory cells. CMV serostatus prediction reached median AUC approximately 0.96, or 0.89 with US-trained model.

As concerns this clone: The antigen is unknown.

The chain carries TRBV6-5 and TRBJ2-1, with 11 bases identical to TRBD2. The sequenced sample was memory CD4+ T cells from blood. This TCR came from an adult in good health and CMV-seropositive. CDR3 sequence reads: CASTPPGTSGKEQFF. In DNA form, the CDR3 reads TGTGCCAGCACTCCCCCCGGGACTAGCGGTAAAGAGCAGTTCTTC.